The TCR beta chain described here comes from a study of a mutant IDH1 vaccine in newly diagnosed glioma. Study-level background: Treated patients had a mean age of around 40 years and a sex split that was roughly 62% male and 37.5% female. Those enrolled had earlier been treated with radiotherapy, temozolomide, or both, mostly both.

Specified time point: baseline, week 1 (first vaccination visit). Treatment described: pre-vaccination baseline after standard-of-care therapy. New IDH1-mutant, ATRX-lost WHO grade 3 or 4 astrocytomas occurred in donors. Overall study results and limits: Among top peripheral T cell clonotypes, changes seemed unrelated to pseudoprogression.

V was clipped by 4 bases and J by 5 bases, with 17 bases between them. Germline CDR1 MNHEY, CDR2 SVGAGI. The CDR3 has 16 residues. Notes on this clone: The target antigen is unknown.

Measured with immunoSEQ multiplex PCR; TCRdb has only the in-frame clones, and not every one. The sample carries 90,000 to 95,000 clones, 83% recorded once. The TCR comes from a woman aged 45 to 65 with glioma. The source was PBMCs, collected from a glioma patient treated with radiotherapy, temozolomide or both. V gene TRBV6-5 combines with J gene TRBJ2-2; D not resolved. The CDR3 sequence is CASSFTILQPTGELFF. In DNA form, the CDR3 reads TGTGCCAGCAGTTTCACCATCCTTCAACCGACCGGGGAGCTGTTTTTT.